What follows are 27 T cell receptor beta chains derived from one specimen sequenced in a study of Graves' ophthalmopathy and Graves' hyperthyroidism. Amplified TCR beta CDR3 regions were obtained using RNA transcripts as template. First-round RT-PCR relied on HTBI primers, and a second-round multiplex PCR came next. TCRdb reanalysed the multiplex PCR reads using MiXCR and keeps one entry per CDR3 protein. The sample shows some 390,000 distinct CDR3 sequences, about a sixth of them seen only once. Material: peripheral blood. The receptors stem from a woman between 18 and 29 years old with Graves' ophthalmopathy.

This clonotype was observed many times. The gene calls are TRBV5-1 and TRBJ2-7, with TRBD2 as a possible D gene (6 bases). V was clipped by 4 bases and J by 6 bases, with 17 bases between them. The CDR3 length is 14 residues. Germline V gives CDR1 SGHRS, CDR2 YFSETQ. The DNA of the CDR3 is TGCGCCAGCAGCCCGGGATCCAGGGAGGCCGAGCAGTACTTC. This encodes CASSPGSREAEQYF.

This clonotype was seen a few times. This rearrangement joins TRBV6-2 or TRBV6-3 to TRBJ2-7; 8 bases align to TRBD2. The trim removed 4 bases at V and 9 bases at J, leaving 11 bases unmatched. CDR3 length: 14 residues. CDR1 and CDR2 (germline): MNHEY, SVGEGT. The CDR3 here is CASSSLAERSGQYF. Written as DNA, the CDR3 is TGTGCCAGCAGTTCACTAGCGGAGAGATCAGGGCAGTACTTC.

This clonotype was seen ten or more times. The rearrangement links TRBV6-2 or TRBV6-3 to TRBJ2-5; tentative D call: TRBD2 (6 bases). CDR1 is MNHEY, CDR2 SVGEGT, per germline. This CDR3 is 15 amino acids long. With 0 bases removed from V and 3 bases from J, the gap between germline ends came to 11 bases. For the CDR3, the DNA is TGTGCCAGCAGTTACTCGTCCGGGGGAAAAGAGACCCAGTACTTC. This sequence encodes CASSYSSGGKETQYF.

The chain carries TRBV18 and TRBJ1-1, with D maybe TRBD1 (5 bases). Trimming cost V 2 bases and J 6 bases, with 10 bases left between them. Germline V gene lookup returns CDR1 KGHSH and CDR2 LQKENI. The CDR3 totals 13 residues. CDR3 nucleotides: TGTGCCAGCTCACCAGCGGGGGAGCCTGAAGCTTTCTTT. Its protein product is CASSPAGEPEAFF.

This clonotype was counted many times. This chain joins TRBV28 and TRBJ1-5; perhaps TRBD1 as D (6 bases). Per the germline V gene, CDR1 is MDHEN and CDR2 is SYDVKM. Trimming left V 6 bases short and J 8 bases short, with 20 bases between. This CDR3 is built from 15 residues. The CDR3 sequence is CASRPGDTQRKPQHF. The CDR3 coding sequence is TGTGCCAGCAGACCCGGGGACACTCAAAGGAAGCCCCAGCATTTT.

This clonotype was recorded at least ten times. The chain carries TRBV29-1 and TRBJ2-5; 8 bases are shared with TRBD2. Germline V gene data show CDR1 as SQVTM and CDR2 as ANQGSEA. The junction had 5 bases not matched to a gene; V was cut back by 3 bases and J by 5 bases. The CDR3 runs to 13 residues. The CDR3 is CSVERGVMETQYF. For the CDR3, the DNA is TGCAGCGTTGAGCGGGGGGTGATGGAGACCCAGTACTTC.

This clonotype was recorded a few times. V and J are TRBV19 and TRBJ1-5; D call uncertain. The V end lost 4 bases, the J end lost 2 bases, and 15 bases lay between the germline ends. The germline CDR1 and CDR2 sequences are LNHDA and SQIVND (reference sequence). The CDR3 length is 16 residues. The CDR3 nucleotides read TGTGCCAGTAGTACAAACATGGCTGGGGGCAATCAGCCCCAGCATTTT. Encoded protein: CASSTNMAGGNQPQHF. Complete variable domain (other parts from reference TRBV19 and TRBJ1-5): DGGITQSPKYLFRKEGQNVTLSCEQNLNHDAMYWYRQDPGQGLRLIYYSQIVNDFQKGDIAEGYSVSREKKESFPLTVTSAQKNPTAFYLCASSTNMAGGNQPQHFGDGTRLSIL.

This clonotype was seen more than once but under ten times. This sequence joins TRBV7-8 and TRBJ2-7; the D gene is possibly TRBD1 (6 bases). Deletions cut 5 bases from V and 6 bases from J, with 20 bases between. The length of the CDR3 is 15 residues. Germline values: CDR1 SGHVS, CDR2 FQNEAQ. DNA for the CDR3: TGTGCCAGCAGCCCCCTTAGGGACATTTCGCTCGAGCAGTACTTC. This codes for CASSPLRDISLEQYF.

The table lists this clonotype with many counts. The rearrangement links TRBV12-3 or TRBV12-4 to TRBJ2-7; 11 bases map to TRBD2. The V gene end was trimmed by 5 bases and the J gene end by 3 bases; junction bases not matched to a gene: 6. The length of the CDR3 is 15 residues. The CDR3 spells CASSPGLADRYEQYF. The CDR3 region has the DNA TGTGCCAGCAGTCCGGGACTAGCGGACCGCTACGAGCAGTACTTC.

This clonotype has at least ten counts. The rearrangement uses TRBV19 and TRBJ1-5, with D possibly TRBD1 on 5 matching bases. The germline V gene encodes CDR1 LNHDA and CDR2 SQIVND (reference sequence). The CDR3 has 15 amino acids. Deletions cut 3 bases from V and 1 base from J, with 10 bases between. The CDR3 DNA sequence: TGTGCCAGTAGTATCGGGGGTGGAAGCAATCAGCCCCAGCATTTT. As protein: CASSIGGGSNQPQHF.

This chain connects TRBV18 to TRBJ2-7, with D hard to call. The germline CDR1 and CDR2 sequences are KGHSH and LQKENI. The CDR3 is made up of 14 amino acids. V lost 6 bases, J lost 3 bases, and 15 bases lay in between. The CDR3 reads CASSQSGSDYEQYF. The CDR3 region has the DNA TGTGCCAGCTCGCAGTCTGGGTCGGACTACGAGCAGTACTTC. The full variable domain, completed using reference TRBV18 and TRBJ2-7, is NAGVMQNPRHLVRRRGQEARLRCSPMKGHSHVYWYRQLPEEGLKFMVYLQKENIIDESGMPKERFSAEFPKEGPSILRIQQVVRGDSAAYFCASSQSGSDYEQYFGPGTRLTVT.

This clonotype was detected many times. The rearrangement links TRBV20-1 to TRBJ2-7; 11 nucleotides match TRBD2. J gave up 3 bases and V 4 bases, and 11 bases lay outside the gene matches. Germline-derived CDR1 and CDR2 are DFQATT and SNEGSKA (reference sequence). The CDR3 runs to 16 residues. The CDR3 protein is CSAITSGSPFYYEQYF. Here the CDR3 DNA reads TGCAGTGCTATAACTAGCGGGAGTCCCTTCTACTACGAGCAGTACTTC.

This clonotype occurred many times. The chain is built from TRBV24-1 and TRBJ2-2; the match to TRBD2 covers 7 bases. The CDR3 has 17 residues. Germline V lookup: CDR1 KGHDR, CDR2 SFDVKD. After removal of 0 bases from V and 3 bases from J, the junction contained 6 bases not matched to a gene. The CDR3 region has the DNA TGTGCCACCAGTGATTTGCGGGGAGGGTCGGACACCGGGGAGCTGTTTTTT. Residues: CATSDLRGGSDTGELFF.

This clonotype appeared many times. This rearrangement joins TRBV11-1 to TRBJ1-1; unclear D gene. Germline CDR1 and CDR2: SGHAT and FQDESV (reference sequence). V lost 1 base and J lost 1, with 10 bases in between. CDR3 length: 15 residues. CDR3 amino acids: CASSLDPPPNTEAFF. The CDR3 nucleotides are TGTGCCAGCAGCTTAGACCCGCCCCCGAACACTGAAGCTTTCTTT.

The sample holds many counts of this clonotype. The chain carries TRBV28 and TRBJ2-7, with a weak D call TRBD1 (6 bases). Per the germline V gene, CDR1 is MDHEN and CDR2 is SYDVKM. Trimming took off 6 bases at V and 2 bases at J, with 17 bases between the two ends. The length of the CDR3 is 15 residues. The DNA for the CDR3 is TGTGCCAGCAGCCCAGAGGGCAGGGGCCCCTACGAGCAGTACTTC. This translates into CASSPEGRGPYEQYF.

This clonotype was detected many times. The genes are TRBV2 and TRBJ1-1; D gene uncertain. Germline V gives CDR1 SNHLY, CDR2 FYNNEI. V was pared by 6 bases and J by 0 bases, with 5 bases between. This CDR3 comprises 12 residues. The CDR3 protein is CASSHLNTEAFF. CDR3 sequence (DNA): TGTGCCAGCAGCCATCTGAACACTGAAGCTTTCTTT.

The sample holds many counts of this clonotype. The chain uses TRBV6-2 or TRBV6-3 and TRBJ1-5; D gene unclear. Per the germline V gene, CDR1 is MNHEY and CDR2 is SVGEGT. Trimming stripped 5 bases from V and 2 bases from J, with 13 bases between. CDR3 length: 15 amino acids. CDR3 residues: CASSPFGSGNQPQHF. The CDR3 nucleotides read TGTGCCAGCAGTCCTTTCGGGTCTGGCAATCAGCCCCAGCATTTT.

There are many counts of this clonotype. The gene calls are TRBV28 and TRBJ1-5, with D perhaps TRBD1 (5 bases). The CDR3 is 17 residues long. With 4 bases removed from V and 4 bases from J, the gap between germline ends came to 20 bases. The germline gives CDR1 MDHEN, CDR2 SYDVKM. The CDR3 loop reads CASSSLGTSDMNQPQHF. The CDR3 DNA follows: TGTGCCAGCAGTTCACTCGGGACGAGTGATATGAATCAGCCCCAGCATTTT.

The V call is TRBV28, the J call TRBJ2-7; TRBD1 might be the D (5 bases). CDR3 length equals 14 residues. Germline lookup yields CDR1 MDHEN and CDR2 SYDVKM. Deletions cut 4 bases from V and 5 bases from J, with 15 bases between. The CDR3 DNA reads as TGTGCCAGCAGTTCCTACAGGCTTAGAAACGAGCAGTACTTC. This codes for CASSSYRLRNEQYF.

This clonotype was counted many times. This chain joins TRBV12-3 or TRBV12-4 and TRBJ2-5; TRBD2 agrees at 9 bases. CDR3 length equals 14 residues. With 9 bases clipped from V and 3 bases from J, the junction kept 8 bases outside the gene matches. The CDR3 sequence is CASRGLARKETQYF. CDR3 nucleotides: TGTGCCAGTAGGGGACTAGCAAGAAAAGAGACCCAGTACTTC.

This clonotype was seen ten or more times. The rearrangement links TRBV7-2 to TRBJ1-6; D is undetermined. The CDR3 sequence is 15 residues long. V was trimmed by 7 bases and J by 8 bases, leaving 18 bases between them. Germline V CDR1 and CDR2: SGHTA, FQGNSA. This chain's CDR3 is CASTPGARDYSPLHF. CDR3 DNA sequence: TGTGCCAGCACCCCCGGAGCGCGGGATTATTCACCCCTCCACTTT.

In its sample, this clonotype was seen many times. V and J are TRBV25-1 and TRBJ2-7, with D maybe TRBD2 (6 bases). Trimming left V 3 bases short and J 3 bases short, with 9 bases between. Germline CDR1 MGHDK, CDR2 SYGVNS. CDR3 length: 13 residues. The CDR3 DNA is TGTGCCAGCAGTGAGGCGGGGAACTACGAGCAGTACTTC. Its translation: CASSEAGNYEQYF.

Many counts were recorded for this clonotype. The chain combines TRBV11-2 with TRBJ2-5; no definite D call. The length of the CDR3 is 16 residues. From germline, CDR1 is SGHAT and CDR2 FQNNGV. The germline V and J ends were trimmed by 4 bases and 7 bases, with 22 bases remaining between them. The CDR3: CASSSAGRLTLGTQYF. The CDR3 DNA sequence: TGTGCCAGCAGCTCCGCCGGACGTCTGACATTGGGGACCCAGTACTTC. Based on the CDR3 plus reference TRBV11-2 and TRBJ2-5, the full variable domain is EAGVAQSPRYKIIEKRQSVAFWCNPISGHATLYWYQQILGQGPKLLIQFQNNGVVDDSQLPKDRFSAERLKGVDSTLKIQPAKLEDSAVYLCASSSAGRLTLGTQYFGPGTRLLVL.

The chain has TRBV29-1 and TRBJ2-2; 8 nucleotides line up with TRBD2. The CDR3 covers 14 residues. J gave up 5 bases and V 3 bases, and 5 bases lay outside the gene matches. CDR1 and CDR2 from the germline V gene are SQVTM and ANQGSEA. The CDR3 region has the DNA TGCAGCGTTGATACTAGCGGAGTTACCGGGGAGCTGTTTTTT. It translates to CSVDTSGVTGELFF.

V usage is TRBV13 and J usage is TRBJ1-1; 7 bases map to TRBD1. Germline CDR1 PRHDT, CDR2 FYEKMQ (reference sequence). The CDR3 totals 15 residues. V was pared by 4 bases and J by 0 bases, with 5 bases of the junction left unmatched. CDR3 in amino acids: CASSSTGALNTEAFF. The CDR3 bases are TGTGCCAGCAGCTCTACAGGGGCCCTGAACACTGAAGCTTTCTTT.

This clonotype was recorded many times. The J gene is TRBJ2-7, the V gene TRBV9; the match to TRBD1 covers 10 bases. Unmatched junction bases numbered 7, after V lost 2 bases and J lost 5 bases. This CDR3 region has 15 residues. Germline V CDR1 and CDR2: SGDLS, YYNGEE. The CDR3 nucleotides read TGTGCCAGCAGCGTGGGCGGGACAGGGGTCAACGAGCAGTACTTC. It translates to CASSVGGTGVNEQYF.

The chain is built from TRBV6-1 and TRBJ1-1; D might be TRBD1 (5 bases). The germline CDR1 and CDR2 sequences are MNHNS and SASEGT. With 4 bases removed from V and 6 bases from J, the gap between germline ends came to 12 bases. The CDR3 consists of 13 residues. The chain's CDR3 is CASSALGVSEAFF. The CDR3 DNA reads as TGTGCCAGCAGTGCCCTGGGGGTTTCTGAAGCTTTCTTT.